This T cell receptor beta chain was sequenced for a study of blood T cell repertoires in COVID-19. Overall study: Collection of acute and convalescent COVID-19 samples took place in the United States, Italy and Spain. Sources were T cells, B-cell-depleted T cells, or PBMCs; the material itself was cDNA or gDNA.

Per the original methods: Amplification of reference gene primers was used by the study to estimate nucleated cell counts. The assay was immunoSEQ multiplex PCR, and TCRdb's table has in-frame clones only and misses some. The V and J calls and clone size were taken over from that table, and D and trimming were inferred from the DNA. This sample has around 300,000 clones, with around 90% found just once. The sample taken for sequencing was peripheral blood. The TCR comes from a man aged 18 to 30 with active or convalescent COVID-19.

The CDR3 here is CASSLVTGAGFQETQYF. The CDR3 nucleotides read TGCGCCAGCAGCTTGGTTACGGGAGCCGGTTTCCAAGAGACCCAGTACTTC. The chain employs TRBV5-1 and TRBJ2-5, with D maybe TRBD2 (6 bases). From germline, CDR1 is SGHRS and CDR2 YFSETQ. The V end lost 0 bases, the J end lost 1 base, and 16 bases lay between the germline ends. The CDR3 sequence is 17 residues long.